Listed here are 20 T cell receptor beta chains from one sample, sequenced in a study of Tregs in tolerant kidney transplant recipients. Profiled with immunoSEQ multiplex PCR; TCRdb holds only in-frame clones, not every one. The repertoire has about 4,200 clones, around 60% of them found once; the top ten carry roughly 4%. Which antigens these TCRs recognize remains unknown. The sample was CD8+ T cells from blood cultured with allogeneic cells. The receptors were sampled from a human donor in good health.

The chain carries TRBV4-1 and TRBJ2-2, with D possibly being TRBD2 (6 bases). CDR3 length equals 15 residues. Germline V gene data show CDR1 as MGHRA and CDR2 as YSYEKL. V was trimmed by 3 bases and J by 5 bases, leaving 13 bases between them. The CDR3 here is CASSQWSGGTGELFF. CDR3 nucleotides: TGCGCCAGCAGCCAGTGGTCAGGAGGGACCGGGGAGCTGTTTTTT.

This clone occurred a few times. This chain connects TRBV2 to TRBJ1-1, with 7 bases fitting TRBD1. CDR1 is SNHLY and CDR2 is FYNNEI in the germline V gene. V was clipped by 10 bases and J by 4 bases; unmatched bases: 9. The CDR3 is 13 residues long. In nucleotides, the CDR3 is TGTGCCACCCCAGGGGGGAGGAGCACTGAAGCTTTCTTT. Its protein is CATPGGRSTEAFF.

V usage is TRBV27 and J usage is TRBJ2-7, with 10 nucleotides matching TRBD2. Trimming took 5 bases from V and 6 from J; bases not matched to a gene: 10. Germline CDR1 and CDR2: MNHEY and SMNVEV (reference sequence). The CDR3 contains 15 residues. The CDR3 sequence: CASSGEASGSSEQYF. The CDR3 DNA follows: TGTGCCAGCAGTGGTGAGGCTAGCGGGAGCAGCGAGCAGTACTTC.

The V gene is TRBV14, the J gene TRBJ2-1; D is uncertain. From germline, CDR1 is SGHDN and CDR2 FVKESK. The CDR3 runs 14 residues. Deletions cut 4 bases from V and 4 bases from J, with 11 bases between. Written as DNA, the CDR3 is TGTGCCAGCAGCCTCAGAGCCCGATACAATGAGCAGTTCTTC. Protein sequence: CASSLRARYNEQFF.

The rearrangement links TRBV14 to TRBJ2-2; possibly TRBD2 for D (6 bases). This CDR3 has 13 residues. V lost 8 bases and J lost 2, with 9 bases in between. Looked up from germline, CDR1 is SGHDN and CDR2 is FVKESK. The CDR3: CASRDLNTGELFF. The DNA for the CDR3 is TGTGCCAGCCGGGACTTAAACACCGGGGAGCTGTTTTTT.

This chain connects TRBV2 to TRBJ2-2; D gene unclear. The CDR3 contains 17 residues. V lost 5 bases and J lost 5, with 21 bases in between. Germline V gene lookup returns CDR1 SNHLY and CDR2 FYNNEI. This chain's CDR3 is CASSTDSMRGFTGELFF. CDR3 DNA sequence: TGTGCCAGCAGTACTGACTCGATGCGCGGATTTACCGGGGAGCTGTTTTTT.

V usage is TRBV6-5 and J usage is TRBJ2-7; D possibly corresponds to TRBD2 (5 bases). The CDR3 consists of 12 residues. The V gene's germline CDR1 is MNHEY and CDR2 SVGAGI. V lost 4 bases and J 2 bases, leaving 6 bases between the germline ends. CDR3 DNA: TGTGCCAGCAGTTTCGGGGCCTACGAGCAGTACTTC. Protein: CASSFGAYEQYF.

The V gene is TRBV5-8, the J gene TRBJ1-1, with D perhaps TRBD1 (5 bases). V lost 3 bases, J lost 2 bases, and 11 bases lay in between. There are 14 residues in the CDR3. Germline V gives CDR1 SGHTS, CDR2 YDEGEE. For the CDR3, the DNA is TGTGCCAGCAGCTGGGACGGGGTCAACACTGAAGCTTTCTTT. Its translation is CASSWDGVNTEAFF.

The J gene is TRBJ2-7, the V gene TRBV27; 9 positions agree with TRBD1. The junction had 1 base not matched to a gene; V was cut back by 3 bases and J by 1 base. Germline CDR1 is MNHEY and CDR2 is SMNVEV (reference sequence). There are 14 residues in the CDR3. In nucleotides, the CDR3 is TGTGCCAGCAGTTTCGGGACAGGGTCCTACGAGCAGTACTTC. Amino acid sequence: CASSFGTGSYEQYF.

This chain links TRBV5-4 with TRBJ2-7, with 14 nucleotides matching TRBD2. With 4 bases clipped from V and 6 bases from J, the junction kept 9 bases outside the gene matches. This CDR3 has 16 amino acids. CDR1 and CDR2 (germline): SGHNT, YYREEE (reference sequence). The CDR3 DNA follows: TGTGCCAGCAGCCCTGAGGGACTAGCGGGAGCTCCCGAGCAGTACTTC. Protein: CASSPEGLAGAPEQYF.

This chain uses TRBV27 with TRBJ2-6; D uncertain. V lost 3 bases, J lost 0 bases, and 9 bases lay in between. The germline V gene encodes CDR1 MNHEY and CDR2 SMNVEV (reference sequence). This CDR3 has 16 amino acids. The CDR3 nucleotides are TGTGCCAGCAGTTTTCTTCAGGCCTCTGGGGCCAACGTCCTGACTTTC. As protein: CASSFLQASGANVLTF.

This clone has more than one count but fewer than ten. The rearrangement uses TRBV10-3 and TRBJ2-1, with D tentatively TRBD2 (6 bases). Germline V gene sequence: CDR1 ENHRY, CDR2 SYGVKD. There are 15 residues in the CDR3. V gave up 6 bases and J gave up 1 base, with 13 bases separating them. CDR3 amino acids: CAISRGLASYNEQFF. CDR3 nucleotides: TGTGCCATCAGCCGGGGACTGGCGTCCTACAATGAGCAGTTCTTC.

V and J are TRBV4-1 and TRBJ2-1; 9 nucleotides align to TRBD2. The length of the CDR3 is 17 residues. Trimming took 3 bases from V and 2 from J; bases not matched to a gene: 8. Germline values: CDR1 MGHRA, CDR2 YSYEKL. In DNA, the CDR3 is TGCGCCAGCAGCCAGGGTAGCGGGAGCGTACCCTACAATGAGCAGTTCTTC. Translation: CASSQGSGSVPYNEQFF.

This clone was seen a few times. The genes are TRBV4-1 and TRBJ2-7; a possible D gene is TRBD2 (6 bases). This CDR3 has 14 residues. Per the germline V gene, CDR1 is MGHRA and CDR2 is YSYEKL. The V and J ends lost 4 bases and 7 bases respectively, with 17 bases between them. For the CDR3, the DNA is TGCGCCAGCAGCCCACTAGCACGGGGAGATGAGCAGTACTTC. Translated: CASSPLARGDEQYF.

This clone has just a few counts. The chain employs TRBV7-6 and TRBJ2-7, with 8 bases lining up with TRBD1. CDR3 length equals 15 residues. Trimming removed 5 bases from V and 1 base from J; junction bases left unmatched: 7. Germline V gene sequence: CDR1 SGHVS, CDR2 FNYEAQ. The CDR3 bases are TGTGCCAGCAGCCCGGGGACAGGAGGGTCCTACGAGCAGTACTTC. It yields the protein CASSPGTGGSYEQYF. The full variable domain, rest sourced from reference TRBV7-6 and TRBJ2-7, is GAGVSQSPRYKVTKRGQDVALRCDPISGHVSLYWYRQALGQGPEFLTYFNYEAQQDKSGLPNDRFSAERPEGSISTLTIQRTEQRDSAMYRCASSPGTGGSYEQYFGPGTRLTVT.

Only a few counts were recorded for this clone. The chain combines TRBV7-9 with TRBJ2-3; 11 bases align to TRBD2. The CDR3 extends over 15 amino acids. Trimming at V came to 1 base and at J to 4 bases, leaving 1 base not matched to a gene. In germline, CDR1 is SEHNR, CDR2 FQNEAQ (reference sequence). DNA for the CDR3: TGTGCCAGCAGCTTAGTAGCGGGAGGGCCAGATACGCAGTATTTT. Residues: CASSLVAGGPDTQYF.

J is TRBJ2-3 and V is TRBV7-3; 8 nucleotides line up with TRBD1. The J segment lost 6 bases and the V segment lost 4 bases, leaving 9 bases of the junction unmatched. CDR1 and CDR2 from the germline V gene are SGHTA and FQGTGA. The CDR3 totals 15 residues. The CDR3 DNA follows: TGTGCCAGCAGCTCTACAGGGGGTTCAGGGGATACGCAGTATTTT. It yields the protein CASSSTGGSGDTQYF.

This clone is medium-sized (0.01 to 0.1%) within its sample. The J gene is TRBJ1-5, the V gene TRBV2; TRBD1 might be the D (6 bases). With 6 bases removed from V and 9 bases from J, the gap between germline ends came to 30 bases. This CDR3 spans 18 amino acids. Germline V gene data show CDR1 as SNHLY and CDR2 as FYNNEI. This CDR3 reads CASRGSPRGAQKPRPQHF. The CDR3 nucleotides read TGTGCCAGCAGAGGAAGTCCCCGGGGGGCGCAGAAGCCGCGGCCCCAGCATTTT.

The rearrangement uses TRBV6-5 and TRBJ1-2; 7 nucleotides line up with TRBD1. The germline gives CDR1 MNHEY, CDR2 SVGAGI. After removal of 6 bases from V and 7 bases from J, the junction contained 11 bases not matched to a gene. The CDR3 runs to 14 residues. Here the CDR3 DNA reads TGTGCCAGCAGCCCCGGGACAGCCGGGTTTGGCTACACCTTC. Translation: CASSPGTAGFGYTF.

CDR3 bases: TGTGCCAGCAGCTTGGGCCCGACTGAAGCTTTCTTT. This translates into CASSLGPTEAFF. This rearrangement joins TRBV7-9 to TRBJ1-1; D uncertain. Germline CDR1 is SEHNR and CDR2 is FQNEAQ (reference sequence). V lost 3 bases and J lost 5, with 7 bases in between. The CDR3 extends over 12 amino acids.